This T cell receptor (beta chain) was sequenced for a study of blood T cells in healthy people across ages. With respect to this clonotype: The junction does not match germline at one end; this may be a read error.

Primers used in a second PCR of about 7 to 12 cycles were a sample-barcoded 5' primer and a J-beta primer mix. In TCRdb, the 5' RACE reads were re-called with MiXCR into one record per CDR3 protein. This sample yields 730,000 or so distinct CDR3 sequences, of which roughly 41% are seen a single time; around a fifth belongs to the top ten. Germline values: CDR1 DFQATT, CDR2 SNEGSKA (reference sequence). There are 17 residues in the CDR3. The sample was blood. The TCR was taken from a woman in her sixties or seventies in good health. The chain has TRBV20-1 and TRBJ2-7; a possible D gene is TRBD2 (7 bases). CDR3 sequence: CSANPRVRGALLDERYF. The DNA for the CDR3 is TGCAGTGCTAATCCTCGTGTCCGGGGGGCGCTTCTGGACGAGCGGTACTTC.